The clone carrying this TCR beta chain was counted ten times or more. What it binds is not known. Sequencing ends 3 residues short of the CDR3 end; the germline J gene provides the rest. TCRdb keeps only in-frame clones here, not all; method: immunoSEQ multiplex PCR. The table lists some 40,000 clones, no singletons, with around 3% in the top ten. The data derive from a study of T cell clonality in common variable immunodeficiency. General study results and limits: TCRbeta clonality was increased in CVID versus healthy controls.

The ends were cut back, 2 bases at V and 0 bases at J, with 11 bases in the middle. This CDR3 is built from 15 residues. Germline loops: CDR1 KGHSH, CDR2 LQKENI. J is TRBJ2-7 and V is TRBV18; TRBD1 is a possible D gene (5 bases). The sample was peripheral blood mononuclear cells. The receptor was isolated from a person aged 18 to 75 in good health. The part of the CDR3 DNA that was read is TGTGCCAGCTCACCAAGGCGACAGACCTCCTACGAG. As protein: CASSPRRQTSYE. The full CDR3 is CASSPRRQTSYEQYF.